In this sample, the clone carrying this TCR beta chain turned up many times. Its antigen is not known. Using quantitative 5'-RACE with molecular barcodes, the authors made TCR beta libraries. A single record per CDR3 protein comes from TCRdb applying MiXCR to the 5' RACE reads. The table lists roughly 440,000 distinct CDR3 sequences, 17% of them singletons. This entry comes from a study of CD8 T cells in ankylosing spondylitis. Study-wide findings and caveats: Ankylosing spondylitis blood appeared to be characterized by a TCR beta motif of 8 or 9 highly homologous variants. The disease-linked clones had a CD8+ phenotype and low blood frequencies.

Between the trimmed V and J ends, which lost 6 bases and 0 bases, there was a span of 16 bases. This CDR3 region has 16 residues. The genes are TRBV12-3 or TRBV12-4 and TRBJ2-3; D possibly corresponds to TRBD2 (6 bases). This receptor was obtained from a male donor with ankylosing spondylitis. The sequenced sample consisted of blood, either unsorted or a sorted T cell fraction (not recorded which). In DNA form, the CDR3 reads TGTGCCAGCAGCCCCGGGGGTAAGGGGAGCACAGATACGCAGTATTTT. Its translation is CASSPGGKGSTDTQYF.